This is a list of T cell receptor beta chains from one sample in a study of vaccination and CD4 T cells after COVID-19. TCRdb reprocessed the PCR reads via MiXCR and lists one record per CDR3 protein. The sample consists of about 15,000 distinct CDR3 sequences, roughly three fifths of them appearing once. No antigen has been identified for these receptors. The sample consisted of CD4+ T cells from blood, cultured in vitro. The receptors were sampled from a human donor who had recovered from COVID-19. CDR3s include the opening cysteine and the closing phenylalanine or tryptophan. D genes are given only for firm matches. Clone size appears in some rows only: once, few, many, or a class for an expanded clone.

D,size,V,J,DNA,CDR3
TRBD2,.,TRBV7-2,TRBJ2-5,TGTGCCAGCAGCTCCATAGCGGGGGGCTGGGAGACCCAGTACTTC,CASSSIAGGWETQYF
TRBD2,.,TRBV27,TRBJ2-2,TGTGCCAGCAGTCCCTGGACTAGCGGGAGCTTAAGCGGGGAGCTGTTTTTT,CASSPWTSGSLSGELFF
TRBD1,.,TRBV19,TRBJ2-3,TGTGCCAGTAGCCGACAGGGCCCGAGCACAGATACGCAGTATTTT,CASSRQGPSTDTQYF
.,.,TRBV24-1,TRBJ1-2,TGTGCCACCGGACAGACTCTTGAGGACTACACCTTC,CATGQTLEDYTF
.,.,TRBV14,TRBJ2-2,TGTGCCAGCAGCCAAGATTTGGGGAACACCGGGGAGCTGTTTTTT,CASSQDLGNTGELFF
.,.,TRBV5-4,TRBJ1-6,TGTGCCAGCAGCTTACCCTCGGGGGATTCACCCCTCCACTTT,CASSLPSGDSPLHF
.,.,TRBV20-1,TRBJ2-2,TGCAGTGCCCAAGGACCCGGGGAGCTGTTTTTT,CSAQGPGELFF
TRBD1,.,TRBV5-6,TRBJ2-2,TGTGCCAGCAGCCTCACAGGGGGCTACACCGGGGAGCTGTTTTTT,CASSLTGGYTGELFF
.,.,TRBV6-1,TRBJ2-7,TGTGCCAGCTATAGGGGGGGGGGCCTCTCCTACGAGCAGTACTTC,CASYRGGGLSYEQYF
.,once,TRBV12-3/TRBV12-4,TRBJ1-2,TGTGCCAGCAGTTTAGGCAGGGGCGGCTACACCTTC,CASSLGRGGYTF
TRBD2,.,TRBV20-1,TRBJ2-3,TGCAGTGCTAGAGATTTCGGGGGGGGCATGGATACGCAGTATTTT,CSARDFGGGMDTQYF
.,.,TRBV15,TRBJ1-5,TGTGCCACCAGCAGAGACCCGGACAGAAGTTATAGCAATCAGCCCCAGCATTTT,CATSRDPDRSYSNQPQHF
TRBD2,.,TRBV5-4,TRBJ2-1,TGTGCCAGCAGCTTGCACGGCGGGAGGGAGGACAATGAGCAGTTCTTC,CASSLHGGREDNEQFF
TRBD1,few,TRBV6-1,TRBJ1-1,TGTGCCAGCAGCCAACAGGGGTTGCGCACTGAAGCTTTCTTT,CASSQQGLRTEAFF
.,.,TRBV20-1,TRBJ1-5,TGCAGTGCCTTCCCAGGGGGCAATCAGCCCCAGCATTTT,CSAFPGGNQPQHF
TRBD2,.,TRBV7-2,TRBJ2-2,TGTGCCAGCAGTTCCGCCGGACTAGCGGGGAACACCGGGGAGCTGTTTTTT,CASSSAGLAGNTGELFF
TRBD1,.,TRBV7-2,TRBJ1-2,TGTGCCAGCAGCGATCGGACAGGGGGCGCCTATGGCTACACCTTC,CASSDRTGGAYGYTF
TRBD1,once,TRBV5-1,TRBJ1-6,TGCGCCAGCAGCTTTACAGGGGATCGGTCACCCCTCCACTTT,CASSFTGDRSPLHF
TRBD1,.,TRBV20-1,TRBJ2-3,TGCAGTGCTCCTGGGACAGGGTGGGATACGCAGTATTTT,CSAPGTGWDTQYF
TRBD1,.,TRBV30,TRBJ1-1,TGTGCCTGGACAGCGGGACAGAGGTCTTTCTTT,CAWTAGQRSFF
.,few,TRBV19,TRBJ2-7,TGTGCCAGTACCAACTCCTATCTCGGGCCCTACGAGCAGTACTTC,CASTNSYLGPYEQYF
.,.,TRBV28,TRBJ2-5,TGTGCCAGCAGTTCACTTGGGGGCGGGAGAGAGACCCAGTACTTC,CASSSLGGGRETQYF
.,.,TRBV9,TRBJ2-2,TGTGCCAGCAGCGTAGACCTTAACACCGGGGAGCTGTTTTTT,CASSVDLNTGELFF
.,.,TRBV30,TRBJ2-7,TGTGCCTGGAGTGGCCATCACGAGCAGTACTTC,CAWSGHHEQYF
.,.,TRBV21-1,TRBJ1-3,TGTGCCAGCAGCCTGGACAGGGGAGAAAACACCATATATTTT,CASSLDRGENTIYF
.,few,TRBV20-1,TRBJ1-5,TGCAGTGCCCCAGGGGCGCCTTATAGCAATCAGCCCCAGCATTTT,CSAPGAPYSNQPQHF
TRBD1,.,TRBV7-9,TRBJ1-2,TGTGCCAGCAGCTTAGAACAGGGGGGGTACTATGGCTACACCTTC,CASSLEQGGYYGYTF
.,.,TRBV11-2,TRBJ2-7,TGTGCCAGCAGGTGGAGGGGAGGCGGGTCCTACGAGCAGTACTTC,CASRWRGGGSYEQYF
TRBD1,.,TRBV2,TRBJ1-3,TGTGCCAGCAGTGAACAGGGGGCACCTGGAAACACCATATATTTT,CASSEQGAPGNTIYF
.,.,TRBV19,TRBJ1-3,TGTGCCAGTAGACCTCCGGGACTAGGGGGAAACACCATATATTTT,CASRPPGLGGNTIYF
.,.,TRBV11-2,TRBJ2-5,TGTGCCAGCAGCTTAGGAGGACAGACCTTGTACCAAGAGACCCAGTACTTC,CASSLGGQTLYQETQYF
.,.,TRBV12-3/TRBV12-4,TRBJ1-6,TGTGCCAGCAGTTTGACGCAAGGGGTTGGCTCACCCCTCCACTTT,CASSLTQGVGSPLHF
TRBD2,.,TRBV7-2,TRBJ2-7,TGTGCCAGCAGCTCAACTAGCGGGGGGACAACATCCTACGAGCAGTACTTC,CASSSTSGGTTSYEQYF
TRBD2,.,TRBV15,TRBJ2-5,TGTGCCACCAGCAGATCTAGCGGGGGGGAACAAGAGACCCAGTACTTC,CATSRSSGGEQETQYF
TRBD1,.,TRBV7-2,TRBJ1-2,TGTGCCAGCAGCTCCCGCCCCTACCGGGACAGGGGCCACAACTATGGCTACACCTTC,CASSSRPYRDRGHNYGYTF
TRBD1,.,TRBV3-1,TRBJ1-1,TGTGCCAGCAGCCAAATGCAGGGGGCCACTGAAGCTTTCTTT,CASSQMQGATEAFF
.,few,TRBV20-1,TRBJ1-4,TGCAGTGCTAGAAATGGACCCTGGGATGAAAAACTGTTTTTT,CSARNGPWDEKLFF
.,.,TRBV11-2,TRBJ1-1,TGTGCCAGCAGCTTAGTCGGCCGTGAAGCTTTCTTT,CASSLVGREAFF
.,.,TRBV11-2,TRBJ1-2,TGTGCCAGCAGCTCACCTCGCCAGGGTGGCGGCTACACCTTC,CASSSPRQGGGYTF
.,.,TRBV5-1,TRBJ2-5,TGCGCCAGCGCCCCAGGGGTTATCCACCAAGAAACCCAGTACTTC,CASAPGVIHQETQYF
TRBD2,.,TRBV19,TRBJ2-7,TGTGCCAGTAGGGAGGGCGGGGGGACCTACGAGCAGTACTTC,CASREGGGTYEQYF
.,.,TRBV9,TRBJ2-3,TGTGCCAGCAGCGCTTTAGGAAGGGGTCCCGATACGCAGTATTTT,CASSALGRGPDTQYF
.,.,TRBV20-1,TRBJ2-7,TGCAGTGCTAGAGCACCAGGGGATGTCTACGAGCAGTACTTC,CSARAPGDVYEQYF
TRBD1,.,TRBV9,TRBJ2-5,TGTGCCAGCAGCGTAGCTGGGACAGCTCAAGAGACCCAGTACTTC,CASSVAGTAQETQYF
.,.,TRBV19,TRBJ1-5,TGTGCCAGTAGCCCCGACAGAGATCAGCCCCAGCATTTT,CASSPDRDQPQHF
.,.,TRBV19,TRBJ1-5,TGTGCCAGTAGTATGGCAGACCAGCCCCAGCATTTT,CASSMADQPQHF
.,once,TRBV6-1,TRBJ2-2,TGTGCCAGCAAGTACGAGGGCAACACCGGGGAGCTGTTTTTT,CASKYEGNTGELFF
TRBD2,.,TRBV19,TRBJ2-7,TGTGCCAGTAGTTGCGGAGGGGAGGGATGCGAGCAGTACTTC,CASSCGGEGCEQYF
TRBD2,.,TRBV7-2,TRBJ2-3,TGTGCCAGCAGAAGGACTAGCGGGGGGGGATCCGATACGCAGTATTTT,CASRRTSGGGSDTQYF
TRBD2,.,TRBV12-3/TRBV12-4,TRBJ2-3,TGTGCCAGCAGTTTAACTAGCGGGGCGACAGATACGCAGTATTTT,CASSLTSGATDTQYF
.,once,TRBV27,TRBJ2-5,TGTGCCACCGCAGCCAGGACAGTACAAGAGACCCAGTACTTC,CATAARTVQETQYF
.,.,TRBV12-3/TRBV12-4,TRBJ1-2,TGTGCCAGCAGTTCGGACGGGAAATATGGCTACACCTTC,CASSSDGKYGYTF
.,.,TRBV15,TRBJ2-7,TGTGCCACCAGCAGAGGACCGAAACCCTACGAGCAGTACTTC,CATSRGPKPYEQYF
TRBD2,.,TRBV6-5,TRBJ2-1,TGTGCCAGCAGTTTAGCGGGGGACATCTACAATGAGCAGTTCTTC,CASSLAGDIYNEQFF
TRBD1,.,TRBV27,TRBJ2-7,TGTGCCAGCAGCCAATACCCTCCGGGACAGGGGTGGGAGCAGTACTTC,CASSQYPPGQGWEQYF
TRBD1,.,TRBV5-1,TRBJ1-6,TGCGCCAGCAGCCCAACGGGACAGAATAATTCACCCCTCCACTTT,CASSPTGQNNSPLHF
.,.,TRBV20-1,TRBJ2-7,TGCAGTGCCGGGACTGGGTGGGGCGAGCAGTACTTC,CSAGTGWGEQYF
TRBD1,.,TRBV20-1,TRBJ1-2,TGCAGTGCACCCGACAGGGGGCTTGGCTACACCTTC,CSAPDRGLGYTF
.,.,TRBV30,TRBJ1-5,TGTGCCTGGAGTGTACAGCGTGGCAATCAGCCCCAGCATTTT,CAWSVQRGNQPQHF
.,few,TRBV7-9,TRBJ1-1,TGTGCCAGCAGCTTAGGCCTCCGGGGACGGGAGGTTGAAGCTTTCTTT,CASSLGLRGREVEAFF